The 9 T cell receptor beta chains in this list originate from one sample, sequenced in a study of CD8+CD57+ T cells in acquired aplastic anemia (dated by TCRdb to 2017 to 2018). The instrument was an Illumina HiSeq 2000. TCR beta VDJ combination and CDR3 sequence profiling used genomic DNA as the template. TCRdb reworked the public reads: Q25 trimming with fastp, MiXCR clone assembly, productive beta chains retained. One record per CDR3 amino acid sequence lists the most common genes and DNA. This sample lists approximately 180,000 distinct CDR3 sequences; roughly three fifths were detected once. About 39% of the sample belongs to the ten largest clones. Patients chosen for sequencing had shown expansion of CD8+CD57+ cells by flow cytometry. Sample: sorted CD4+, CD8+, or CD8+CD57+ T cells (not recorded which) from PBMCs. The receptors originated from a human donor with aplastic anemia.

The gene calls are TRBV2 and TRBJ1-4; D possibly corresponds to TRBD1 (5 bases). V lost 8 bases and J 4 bases, leaving 14 bases between the germline ends. The CDR3 runs 14 residues. Germline V gene data show CDR1 as SNHLY and CDR2 as FYNNEI. CDR3 region: CASRQRAGNEKLFF. The CDR3, as DNA: TGTGCCAGCCGACAGAGAGCGGGTAATGAAAAACTGTTTTTT.

The chain employs TRBV7-9 and TRBJ2-2; 11 bases align to TRBD1. Germline V lookup: CDR1 SEHNR, CDR2 FQNEAQ (reference sequence). The CDR3 sequence is 19 residues long. V lost 7 bases, J lost 1 base, and 14 bases stayed unmatched. CDR3 in amino acids: CASIGEGQGGRGNTGELFF. CDR3 bases: TGTGCCAGCATCGGCGAGGGACAGGGGGGAAGGGGGAACACCGGGGAGCTGTTTTTT.

This clonotype was counted ten times or more. Written as DNA, the CDR3 is TGTGCCAGCAGCTTGGCCTTCTGGGGCGATGGCTACACCTTC. It codes for CASSLAFWGDGYTF. The chain combines TRBV5-8 with TRBJ1-2; D is possibly TRBD1 (5 bases). The CDR3 has 14 residues. V gave up 0 bases and J gave up 6 bases, with 12 bases separating them. Per the germline V gene, CDR1 is SGHTS and CDR2 is YDEGEE. The complete variable domain, with remaining parts taken from reference TRBV5-8 and TRBJ1-2, reads EAGVTQSPTHLIKTRGQQATLRCSPISGHTSVYWYQQALGLGLQFLLWYDEGEERNRGNFPPRFSGRQFPNYSSELNVNALELEDSALYLCASSLAFWGDGYTFGSGTRLTVV.

V gene TRBV29-1 combines with J gene TRBJ2-1, with a tentative D call TRBD1 (5 bases). The CDR3 contains 14 residues. Trimming left V 4 bases short and J 5 bases short, with 15 bases between. CDR1 is SQVTM, CDR2 ANQGSEA, per germline. The CDR3 DNA is TGCAGCGTTGTGGGTAGGGGCAGCCACAATGAGCAGTTCTTC. The encoded protein is CSVVGRGSHNEQFF.

The genes are TRBV11-2 and TRBJ2-7; possible D gene TRBD1, 5 bases. The CDR3 loop spans 15 amino acids. CDR1 is SGHAT and CDR2 is FQNNGV in the germline V gene. With 4 bases removed from V and 4 bases from J, the gap between germline ends came to 17 bases. The CDR3 region is CASSSASGAPYEQYF. The CDR3 DNA sequence: TGTGCCAGCAGCTCCGCTAGTGGGGCCCCATACGAGCAGTACTTC.

V is TRBV10-3 and J is TRBJ1-5, with D maybe TRBD1 (5 bases). Trimming stripped 4 bases from V and 7 bases from J, with 17 bases between. The germline V gene encodes CDR1 ENHRY and CDR2 SYGVKD. The CDR3 consists of 15 residues. The DNA for the CDR3 is TGTGCCATCAGTGGCGAACAGGAGATAACCCAGCCCCAGCATTTT. Its protein is CAISGEQEITQPQHF.

This chain joins TRBV19 and TRBJ2-1; TRBD2 matches at 7 bases. In germline, CDR1 is LNHDA, CDR2 SQIVND (reference sequence). V trimming: 5 bases; J trimming: 8 bases; junction bases outside the gene matches: 6. The length of the CDR3 is 13 residues. The CDR3 region is CASSPSLAHEQFF. The CDR3 DNA follows: TGTGCCAGTAGTCCCTCACTAGCGCATGAGCAGTTCTTC.

Concerning this clonotype: Germline and junction disagree at one end, which may indicate a read error. The rearrangement joins TRBV7-7 to TRBJ1-4; no definite D call. Germline V gene sequence: CDR1 SSHAT, CDR2 FNYEAQ (reference sequence). The CDR3 runs 13 residues. CDR3 bases: TGTGCTAGCAGCTTATTCCCGGGTGAAAAACTGTTTTTT. Its translation is CASSLFPGEKLFF. Looking up the rest from reference TRBV7-7 and TRBJ1-4 gives the full variable domain: GAGVSQSPRYKVTKRGQDVTLRCDPISSHATLYWYQQALGQGPEFLTYFNYEAQPDKSGLPSDRFSAERPEGSISTLTIQRTEQRDSAMYRCASSLFPGEKLFFGSGTQLSVL.

The V and J genes are TRBV3-1 and TRBJ2-3, with 8 bases lining up with TRBD2. Unmatched junction bases numbered 6, after V lost 3 bases and J lost 4 bases. In germline, CDR1 is LGHDT, CDR2 YNNKEL (reference sequence). This CDR3 region has 15 residues. CDR3 in DNA: TGTGCCAGCAGCCAGGGTGCGGGGGGTCCAGATACGCAGTATTTT. This gives the protein CASSQGAGGPDTQYF.